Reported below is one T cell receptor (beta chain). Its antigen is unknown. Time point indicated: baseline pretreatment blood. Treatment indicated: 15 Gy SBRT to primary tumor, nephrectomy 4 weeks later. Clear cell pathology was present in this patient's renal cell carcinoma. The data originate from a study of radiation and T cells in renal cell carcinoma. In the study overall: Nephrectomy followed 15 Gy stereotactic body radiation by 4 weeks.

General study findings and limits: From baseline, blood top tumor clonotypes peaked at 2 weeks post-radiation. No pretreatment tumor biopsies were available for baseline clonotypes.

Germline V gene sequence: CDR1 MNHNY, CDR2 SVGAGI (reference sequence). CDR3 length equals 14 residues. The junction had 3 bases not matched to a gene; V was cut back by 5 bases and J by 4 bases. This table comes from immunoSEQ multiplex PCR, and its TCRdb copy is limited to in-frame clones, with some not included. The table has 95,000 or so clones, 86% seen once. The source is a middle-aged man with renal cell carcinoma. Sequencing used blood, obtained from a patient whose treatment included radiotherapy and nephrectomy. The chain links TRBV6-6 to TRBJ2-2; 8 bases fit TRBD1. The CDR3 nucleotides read TGTGCCAGCAGTGCCGGACAGGGCACCGGGGAGCTGTTTTTT. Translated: CASSAGQGTGELFF.